This T cell receptor (beta chain) comes out of a study of blood T cell repertoires in COVID-19. Produced via immunoSEQ multiplex PCR; TCRdb's table is partial and in-frame only. The data contain 230,000 or so clones, more than 65% of them singletons. The CDR3 length is 15 residues. The V end lost 4 bases, the J end lost 0 bases, and 13 bases lay between the germline ends. Per germline, CDR1 SGHRS and CDR2 YFSETQ. Sequenced input: peripheral blood. The V call is TRBV5-1, the J call TRBJ1-1, with D possibly TRBD1 on 5 matching bases. The sequence was obtained from a man in his forties who had recovered from COVID-19. The CDR3 DNA reads TGCGCCAGCAGCCTAGACAGCCGCATGAACACTGAAGCTTTCTTT. It is translated as CASSLDSRMNTEAFF.